This T cell receptor (beta chain) was observed in a study of memory CD4+ T cells and cytomegalovirus serostatus. Authors' methods: Out-of-frame sequences were removed, leaving a few million distinct TCRbeta sequences. Profiled with immunoSEQ multiplex PCR; TCRdb holds only in-frame clones, not every one. V, J and clone size are those of that table, while D and trimming were read from the DNA. Of about 61,000 clones detected, 82% appear once; the ten largest clones hold 0.88%. Per the germline V gene, CDR1 is SNHLY and CDR2 is FYNNEI. There are 17 residues in the CDR3. V lost 7 bases, J lost 6 bases, and 18 bases stayed unmatched. The sort gate was single viable CD3+CD4+CD8-CD45RO+ cells for memory CD4+ T cells. Serostatus was set by detecting CMV pp150, pp28, p38, p52 IgG.

The sample taken for sequencing was memory CD4+ T cells from blood. The clonotype comes from an adult in good health and CMV-seronegative. This rearrangement joins TRBV2 to TRBJ2-7, with 10 bases fitting TRBD1. CDR3 nucleotides: TGTGCCAGCATCGAATTGGGAGCGGACAGGGGGGCGGGCGAGCAGTACTTC. Encoded protein: CASIELGADRGAGEQYF.